Shown below are 19 T cell receptor beta chains from a single sample sequenced in a study of long-term antiretroviral therapy in people with HIV. This was the immunoSEQ v3.0 assay at survey level. Here immunoSEQ multiplex PCR was the method, and the copy in TCRdb shows in-frame clones only, minus some. The data show 20,000 to 25,000 clones, about 85% seen once. This material consisted of unsorted PBMCs, taken 1.9 years after starting antiretroviral therapy. The source of these receptors is a woman aged 45 to 65 with HIV.

This clone was counted only a few times. The rearrangement joins TRBV10-3 to TRBJ1-2; tentatively, D is TRBD1 (5 bases). V gave up 0 bases and J gave up 3 bases, with 8 bases separating them. CDR1 and CDR2 (germline): ENHRY, SYGVKD. The CDR3 totals 14 residues. Here the CDR3 reads CAISESGDDYGYTF. CDR3 in DNA: TGTGCCATCAGTGAGTCAGGGGACGACTATGGCTACACCTTC.

The CDR3 region is CASSEFRDQETQYF. The DNA of the CDR3 is TGTGCCAGCAGTGAATTTCGGGACCAAGAGACCCAGTACTTC. The rearrangement links TRBV2 to TRBJ2-5; no clear D. Germline CDR1 and CDR2: SNHLY and FYNNEI. This CDR3 comprises 14 residues. Trimming took off 2 bases at V and 0 bases at J, with 7 bases between the two ends.

The V gene is TRBV28, the J gene TRBJ1-2, with unresolved D. Germline V gene data show CDR1 as MDHEN and CDR2 as SYDVKM. V lost 6 bases, J lost 0 bases, and 17 bases lay in between. The CDR3 covers 16 residues. As DNA, the CDR3 is TGTGCCAGCAGCCCGGGTGGGCTGCTAGCTAACTATGGCTACACCTTC. Its translation is CASSPGGLLANYGYTF.

This clone came up a few times. The V gene is TRBV7-9, the J gene TRBJ1-5, with D tentatively TRBD1 (5 bases). The CDR3 is 13 amino acids. Germline V lookup: CDR1 SEHNR, CDR2 FQNEAQ (reference sequence). V lost 8 bases and J 4 bases, leaving 12 bases between the germline ends. The CDR3 bases are TGTGCCAGCTCCGGACACGGTAATCAGCCCCAGCATTTT. Translation: CASSGHGNQPQHF.

The chain links TRBV7-3 to TRBJ2-7, with 12 nucleotides matching TRBD1. The junction had 5 bases not matched to a gene; V was cut back by 5 bases and J by 3 bases. Per the germline V gene, CDR1 is SGHTA and CDR2 is FQGTGA. The CDR3 extends over 15 amino acids. CDR3 DNA: TGTGCCAGCAGCCCCGGGACAGGGGGCTTCTACGAGCAGTACTTC. Translated, it gives CASSPGTGGFYEQYF.

This rearrangement joins TRBV27 to TRBJ2-7, with D possibly TRBD1 on 5 matching bases. This CDR3 is built from 16 residues. Germline assignment: CDR1 MNHEY and CDR2 SMNVEV (reference sequence). V lost 2 bases and J 0 bases, leaving 14 bases between the germline ends. CDR3 residues: CASSLKGQGYSYEQYF. The CDR3, as DNA: TGTGCCAGCAGTTTAAAGGGCCAGGGTTACTCCTACGAGCAGTACTTC.

The chain is built from TRBV27 and TRBJ2-7; TRBD1 aligns across 10 bases. V lost 6 bases and J lost 5; bases outside the gene matches: 4. The length of the CDR3 is 13 residues. CDR1 is MNHEY and CDR2 is SMNVEV in the germline V gene (reference sequence). The CDR3 DNA reads TGTGCCAGCAGGAGGACAGGGGGGAACGAGCAGTACTTC. Translated: CASRRTGGNEQYF.

V is TRBV2 and J is TRBJ2-3; TRBD2 matches at 8 bases. The germline CDR1 and CDR2 sequences are SNHLY and FYNNEI. Germline trimming cut 7 bases from V and 5 bases from J; bases unmatched to any gene: 8. The CDR3 loop spans 14 amino acids. CDR3 nucleotides: TGTGCCAGCACCTCCGGACTAGCTGAAGATACGCAGTATTTT. Translation gives CASTSGLAEDTQYF.

The chain has TRBV20-1 and TRBJ1-1; D unresolved. Germline V gives CDR1 DFQATT, CDR2 SNEGSKA (reference sequence). The CDR3 runs 11 residues. The ends were cut back, 7 bases at V and 0 bases at J, with 6 bases in the middle. DNA of the CDR3: TGCAGTGAGGCTCTGAACACTGAAGCTTTCTTT. Protein sequence: CSEALNTEAFF.

The chain joins TRBV9 to TRBJ1-4; the match to TRBD1 covers 9 bases. V gave up 7 bases and J gave up 8 bases; unmatched junction bases: 6. This CDR3 is 13 amino acids long. The germline CDR1 and CDR2 sequences are SGDLS and YYNGEE. CDR3 region: CASQGQGGEKLFF. The CDR3 DNA sequence: TGTGCCAGCCAGGGACAGGGAGGGGAAAAACTGTTTTTT.

This clone came up once. V usage is TRBV7-2 and J usage is TRBJ1-2; maybe TRBD1 (5 bases). The CDR3 is 14 residues long. Germline V gene lookup returns CDR1 SGHTA and CDR2 FQGNSA. V was cut by 4 bases and J by 4 bases, with 13 bases left in between. As DNA, the CDR3 is TGTGCCAGCAGCTCGCGGGAGACAGCCTATGGCTACACCTTC. This encodes CASSSRETAYGYTF.

The chain has TRBV18 and TRBJ2-1; D is uncertain. Germline CDR1 and CDR2: KGHSH and LQKENI. This CDR3 region has 12 residues. The V end was cut by 1 base, the J end by 8 bases, with 6 bases between. CDR3 sequence: CASSPHLYEQFF. The CDR3 DNA follows: TGTGCCAGCTCACCACATTTATATGAGCAGTTCTTC.

The CDR3 nucleotides read TGTGCCAGCAGTCCGACAGGGGATCTTTTGTCCGGGGAGCTGTTTTTT. Protein sequence: CASSPTGDLLSGELFF. The chain links TRBV6-6 to TRBJ2-2, with 8 bases fitting TRBD1. CDR3 length: 16 residues. Germline values: CDR1 MNHNY, CDR2 SVGAGI (reference sequence). Trimming cost V 5 bases and J 6 bases; bases outside gene matches: 11.

This chain connects TRBV6-5 to TRBJ1-2, with D possibly TRBD1 on 5 matching bases. The germline CDR1 and CDR2 sequences are MNHEY and SVGAGI. There are 14 residues in the CDR3. Trimming stripped 4 bases from V and 5 bases from J, with 14 bases between. The CDR3 DNA is TGTGCCAGCAGTTGGGGTCCGGGGGGATATGGCTACACCTTC. Protein: CASSWGPGGYGYTF.

Written as DNA, the CDR3 is TGTGCCAGTAGTATCGTTGGGACAGGGAGCAATCAGCCCCAGCATTTT. Amino acids: CASSIVGTGSNQPQHF. This chain uses TRBV19 with TRBJ1-5; TRBD1 matches 9 bases. The ends lost 3 bases at V and 1 base at J; junction bases unmatched: 4. Germline CDR1 and CDR2: LNHDA and SQIVND (reference sequence). CDR3 length: 16 amino acids.

V is TRBV7-3 and J is TRBJ1-2; D possibly corresponds to TRBD1 (5 bases). The CDR3 covers 23 residues. Germline V lookup: CDR1 SGHTA, CDR2 FQGTGA. Trimming removed 1 base at V and 2 bases at J, with 35 bases between. The CDR3 DNA sequence: TGTGCCAGCAGCTTAAGAAAGGCCAAAAGGACCAACGGCAGGGCAAGGACGAACTATGGCTACACCTTC. Its protein is CASSLRKAKRTNGRARTNYGYTF.

V usage is TRBV6-1 and J usage is TRBJ1-5; D is uncertain. Trimming took 2 bases from V and 9 from J, leaving 17 bases between them. The CDR3 is made up of 15 amino acids. Germline-derived CDR1 and CDR2 are MNHNS and SASEGT. CDR3 sequence: CASSENGGIDGPQHF. In DNA, the CDR3 is TGTGCCAGCAGTGAAAATGGAGGTATCGACGGGCCCCAGCATTTT.

The chain is built from TRBV30 and TRBJ1-5; weak D call: TRBD1 (5 bases). There are 13 residues in the CDR3. V lost 3 bases, J lost 1 base, and 7 bases lay in between. The germline CDR1 and CDR2 sequences are GTSNPN and SVGIG (reference sequence). The CDR3, as DNA: TGTGCCTGGAGAAGGGACAGCAATCAGCCCCAGCATTTT. Translating it yields CAWRRDSNQPQHF. Full variable domain (outside the CDR3, taken from reference TRBV30 and TRBJ1-5): SQTIHQWPATLVQPVGSPLSLECTVEGTSNPNLYWYRQAAGRGLQLLFYSVGIGQISSEVPQNLSASRPQDRQFILSSKKLLLSDSGFYLCAWRRDSNQPQHFGDGTRLSIL.

This clone occurred a few times. V usage is TRBV14 and J usage is TRBJ1-6; no definite D call. The germline V gene has CDR1 SGHDN and CDR2 FVKESK. The CDR3 length is 15 residues. V lost 2 bases to trimming and J lost 11 bases, with 16 bases between them. The CDR3 bases are TGTGCCAGCAGCCAAATGGCCCGGGGTGGGCCACCCCTCCACTTT. Protein product: CASSQMARGGPPLHF.